The text below deals with one T cell receptor (beta chain). Its antigen specificity is not known. Base quality data are lacking; no much larger clone is found one base away. The data stem from a study of type 1 and type 2 diabetes patients listed by TCRdb under 2016. Background on the whole study: Recruited in China, the cohort was made up of 9 or 10 type 1 diabetes patients, four type 2 diabetes patients and about 6 nondiabetic controls. Throughout the study, CD4 or CD8 MicroBeads on MACS columns were used to positively select CD4+ and CD8+ T cells from PBMCs. TCRbeta libraries were sequenced paired-end on Illumina HiSeq 2000 or MiSeq instruments. Type 2 diabetes patients were used as a disease comparison group for the type 1 diabetes patients. Similar V gene usage was observed when approximately 18-cycle and approximately 25-cycle amplification were compared, suggesting similar primer efficiencies and random PCR bias. The study used high-throughput sequencing to profile TCRbeta repertoires and compare individuals with type 1 diabetes, type 2 diabetes and no diabetes. A total of 18,976,912 paired-end reads was generated across the whole study. Overall study outcomes, separate from this receptor: The study groups were not matched for age and gender, which could possibly have biased interpretation. Since just a limited number of T2D and control samples were sequenced, some T1D-only HECs might also appear in more T2D or control samples. Type 2 diabetes and control samples had highly correlated V and J gene usage patterns, with an average between-sample correlation of around 0.97. Type 2 diabetes repertoires showed high diversity, significantly greater than type 1 diabetes repertoires in both CD4+ and CD8+ T cells. Type 2 diabetes patients had few highly-expanded CD4+ clones, median one, accounting for a median roughly 4% of reads.

Every diabetic patient fulfilled standard classification criteria for type 1 or type 2 diabetes, and glucose and C-peptide were measured using WHO-recommended methods. Donors with other autoimmune diseases or infections within the previous four weeks were excluded from participation. From each participant, approximately 10 milliliters of peripheral blood were collected. LymphoPrep density separation was used to isolate PBMCs. TCRdb shows the sequencer as Illumina MiSeq. For TCRbeta CDR3 amplification, the template was genomic DNA taken from the sorted T cell subsets. Multiplex PCR with 30 forward and 13 reverse primers amplified the TCRbeta CDR3 region. PCR products were purified with AMPure XP beads, after which indices and adaptors were added in a second 25-cycle PCR. Libraries were gel-purified using the QIAquick Gel Extraction Kit before sequencing. Under the source paper's analysis protocol: Paired-end reads were merged using FLASH and were aligned with IgBLAST to IMGT V, D and J germline references. Reads with below 70% alignment identity to germline references were discarded, and roughly 12,000,000 reads were retained study-wide. IMGT definitions were followed to assign CDR3 boundaries, reading frame and productivity. A highly-expanded clone was defined as any clone making up 1% or more of reads, and normalized Shannon entropy served as the measure of diversity. Unpaired two-tailed t-tests were used to test for differences in Shannon entropy between groups. TCRdb handled the public reads itself, with Q25 trimming in fastp and clone calling in MiXCR, and kept productive beta chains. Rows with a matching CDR3 protein are joined into one entry that keeps the most common DNA and genes. The V and J calls, along with clone size, are taken from TCRdb and not from the paper's own processing. This sample has 280,000 or so distinct CDR3 sequences in its table, and more than 40% of those were observed once. The top ten clonotypes cover approximately 14% of the sample.

Inclusive of the bounding cysteine and phenylalanine, the CDR3 is 15 residues long. The entry retains the CDR3 DNA only, 45 bases that are in frame from base 1. In the germline V gene, CDR1 corresponds to SGHVS and CDR2 to FQNEAQ. The germline ends are 17 bases apart after V is trimmed by 5 bases and J by 6 bases. What was sequenced was peripheral blood mononuclear cells (PBMCs). This chain joins TRBV7-8 to TRBJ1-5, and possibly TRBD1, on 5 matching bases. The receptor's source is a man younger than 30 with type 2 diabetes. The sequenced DNA: TGTGCCAGCAGCCTTGGGACCCCCGGGGGTCAGCCCCAGCATTTT. This sequence encodes CASSLGTPGGQPQHF. The entire variable domain, with the stretches around the CDR3 drawn from the reference TRBV7-8 and TRBJ1-5 proteins, is GAGVSQSPRYKVAKRGQDVALRCDPISGHVSLFWYQQALGQGPEFLTYFQNEAQLDKSGLPSDRFFAERPEGSVSTLKIQRTQQEDSAVYLCASSLGTPGGQPQHFGDGTRLSIL.